These 23 T cell receptor beta chains share one sample of origin, sequenced in a study of Tregs in tolerant kidney transplant recipients. Here immunoSEQ multiplex PCR was the method, and the copy in TCRdb shows in-frame clones only, minus some. Altogether roughly 70,000 clones are present, 65% to 85% being singletons, with the ten largest covering about 4.7%. The sample was CD4+ T cells from blood. Receptor source: a human donor in good health.

The chain combines TRBV7-9 with TRBJ1-1; 8 bases map to TRBD1. There are 14 residues in the CDR3. V lost 0 bases, J lost 4 bases, and 1 base stayed unmatched. Germline V gene data show CDR1 as SEHNR and CDR2 as FQNEAQ (reference sequence). The CDR3 loop is CASSLATGGTEAFF. The CDR3, as DNA: TGTGCCAGCAGCTTAGCCACAGGGGGCACTGAAGCTTTCTTT.

V usage is TRBV4-3 and J usage is TRBJ2-7; TRBD2 agrees at 8 bases. The CDR3 runs 15 residues. Looked up from germline, CDR1 is LGHNA and CDR2 is YSLEER. V lost 2 bases and J lost 1; bases outside the gene matches: 4. CDR3 coding DNA: TGCGCCAGCAGCCAAAGCCTAGCGGGTTCCTACGAGCAGTACTTC. Residues: CASSQSLAGSYEQYF.

This sequence joins TRBV10-3 and TRBJ2-2; possible D gene TRBD1, 6 bases. There are 14 residues in the CDR3. In germline, CDR1 is ENHRY, CDR2 SYGVKD. V was pared by 6 bases and J by 6 bases, with 14 bases between. CDR3 sequence (DNA): TGTGCCATCAGCGAGACCGGGACACCCGGGGAGCTGTTTTTT. It translates to CAISETGTPGELFF.

The chain has TRBV15 and TRBJ1-3; D gene uncertain. Trimming removed 7 bases from V and 4 bases from J, with 11 bases in between. The CDR3 loop spans 13 amino acids. The germline gives CDR1 LNHNV, CDR2 YYDKDF (reference sequence). The CDR3 sequence: CATKSHSGNTIYF. Written as DNA, the CDR3 is TGTGCCACCAAGTCCCACAGCGGAAACACCATATATTTT.

The chain combines TRBV5-1 with TRBJ2-1, with D perhaps TRBD2 (6 bases). CDR1 is SGHRS, CDR2 YFSETQ, per germline. The V end was cut by 7 bases, the J end by 5 bases, with 22 bases between. The length of the CDR3 is 16 residues. In DNA form, the CDR3 reads TGCGCCAGCGGCGGGACGGAGGTTTTTGGGCACAATGAGCAGTTCTTC. As protein: CASGGTEVFGHNEQFF.

In its sample, this clone was seen once. The V gene is TRBV6-5, the J gene TRBJ2-7, with TRBD1 matching over 7 bases. J lost 5 bases, V lost 7 bases, and 8 bases had no gene match. The germline CDR1 and CDR2 sequences are MNHEY and SVGAGI. This CDR3 is built from 13 residues. This CDR3 is CASTGRGSDEQYF. Here the CDR3 DNA reads TGTGCCAGCACTGGCAGGGGGTCGGACGAGCAGTACTTC.

The rearrangement uses TRBV19 and TRBJ2-1; 8 nucleotides agree with TRBD2. V dropped 5 bases and J dropped 4; count of bases not matched to a gene: 1. The germline V gene encodes CDR1 LNHDA and CDR2 SQIVND (reference sequence). This CDR3 comprises 13 residues. CDR3: CASSASGYNEQFF. The DNA for the CDR3 is TGTGCCAGTAGTGCTAGCGGGTACAATGAGCAGTTCTTC.

The rearrangement links TRBV5-6 to TRBJ2-7; TRBD1 matches at 7 bases. The CDR3 totals 14 residues. Losses at the gene ends were 6 bases for V and 6 bases for J; bases not matched to a gene: 12. The germline V gene has CDR1 SGHDT and CDR2 YYEEEE. In DNA form, the CDR3 reads TGTGCCAGCATGCCGACAGGGACGTGGATCGAGCAGTACTTC. Protein product: CASMPTGTWIEQYF. Drawing the rest from reference TRBV5-6 and TRBJ2-7, the complete variable domain is DAGVTQSPTHLIKTRGQQVTLRCSPKSGHDTVSWYQQALGQGPQFIFQYYEEEERQRGNFPDRFSGHQFPNYSSELNVNALLLGDSALYLCASMPTGTWIEQYFGPGTRLTVT.

The chain is built from TRBV6-6 and TRBJ1-2; D is undetermined. The CDR3 consists of 13 residues. Trimming removed 0 bases at V and 2 bases at J, with 4 bases between. The germline gives CDR1 MNHNY, CDR2 SVGAGI (reference sequence). The CDR3 protein is CASSYSPNYGYTF. The CDR3 DNA sequence: TGTGCCAGCAGTTACTCGCCGAACTATGGCTACACCTTC.

The chain combines TRBV11-1 with TRBJ2-5, with TRBD2 identical over 7 bases. The CDR3 loop spans 16 amino acids. Trimming at V came to 7 bases and at J to 2 bases, leaving 13 bases not matched to a gene. Germline V gene data show CDR1 as SGHAT and CDR2 as FQDESV (reference sequence). In DNA form, the CDR3 reads TGTGCCAGCACTCGGACTAGTACAGCCCTTCAAGAGACCCAGTACTTC. It translates to CASTRTSTALQETQYF.

V gene TRBV7-2 combines with J gene TRBJ2-3; D gene uncertain. This CDR3 is built from 13 residues. CDR1 is SGHTA and CDR2 is FQGNSA in the germline V gene. V lost 1 base to trimming and J lost 4 bases, with 6 bases between them. The CDR3 loop is CASSLVDADTQYF. The CDR3 DNA sequence: TGTGCCAGCAGCTTAGTTGACGCAGATACGCAGTATTTT. The full variable domain, its missing parts supplied by reference TRBV7-2 and TRBJ2-3, is GAGVSQSPSNKVTEKGKDVELRCDPISGHTALYWYRQSLGQGLEFLIYFQGNSAPDKSGLPSDRFSAERTGGSVSTLTIQRTQQEDSAVYLCASSLVDADTQYFGPGTRLTVL.

The rearrangement joins TRBV5-1 to TRBJ1-1, with 8 bases lining up with TRBD1. Germline V gene data show CDR1 as SGHRS and CDR2 as YFSETQ. Trimming removed 6 bases from V and 3 bases from J; junction bases left unmatched: 13. The CDR3 consists of 16 residues. The CDR3 sequence: CASTGGAGLFDTEAFF. Here the CDR3 DNA reads TGCGCCAGCACAGGGGGCGCGGGTCTTTTTGACACTGAAGCTTTCTTT.

V gene TRBV5-8 combines with J gene TRBJ1-4; D is ambiguous. CDR3 length: 15 residues. From germline, CDR1 is SGHTS and CDR2 YDEGEE. V was pared by 4 bases and J by 10 bases, with 20 bases between. The CDR3 loop reads CASSLTSDSGGKLFF. For the CDR3, the DNA is TGTGCCAGCAGCCTTACGTCTGACTCTGGCGGAAAACTGTTTTTT.

The gene calls are TRBV7-9 and TRBJ2-3; D could derive from TRBD1 or TRBD2 (6 bases each). This CDR3 region has 17 residues. Per the germline V gene, CDR1 is SEHNR and CDR2 is FQNEAQ (reference sequence). The V gene lost 3 bases and the J gene lost 6 bases, with 22 bases spanning the gap. The CDR3 spells CASSLSLQGGKADTQYF. The DNA of the CDR3 is TGTGCCAGCAGCTTGAGTCTCCAAGGGGGGAAGGCTGATACGCAGTATTTT.

V gene TRBV9 combines with J gene TRBJ2-2; D not certain. Germline CDR1 and CDR2: SGDLS and YYNGEE. V shed 4 bases and J shed 4 bases, with 8 bases lying between them. The CDR3 spans 13 residues. In nucleotides, the CDR3 is TGTGCCAGCAGCCCGAAGGTCACCGGGGAGCTGTTTTTT. Protein: CASSPKVTGELFF. Full variable domain (remainder filled in from reference TRBV9 and TRBJ2-2): DSGVTQTPKHLITATGQRVTLRCSPRSGDLSVYWYQQSLDQGLQFLIQYYNGEERAKGNILERFSAQQFPDLHSELNLSSLELGDSALYFCASSPKVTGELFFGEGSRLTVL.

This chain connects TRBV29-1 to TRBJ1-5; D is possibly TRBD1 (5 bases). This CDR3 is 13 amino acids long. CDR1 and CDR2 from the germline V gene are SQVTM and ANQGSEA. With 6 bases removed from V and 4 bases from J, the gap between germline ends came to 13 bases. The CDR3 nucleotides read TGCAGCGTAGGGGCCACTCAGAATCAGCCCCAGCATTTT. Its protein is CSVGATQNQPQHF.

V gene TRBV5-1 combines with J gene TRBJ1-4; 9 bases line up with TRBD1. Germline V gene sequence: CDR1 SGHRS, CDR2 YFSETQ. The CDR3 has 16 amino acids. V lost 4 bases and J lost 8; bases outside the gene matches: 12. The CDR3 nucleotides are TGCGCCAGCAGCACCATACCGGACAGGGGTAGCGAAAAACTGTTTTTT. This gives the protein CASSTIPDRGSEKLFF. The full variable domain, in which reference TRBV5-1 and TRBJ1-4 provide the parts outside the CDR3, is KAGVTQTPRYLIKTRGQQVTLSCSPISGHRSVSWYQQTPGQGLQFLFEYFSETQRNKGNFPGRFSGRQFSNSRSEMNVSTLELGDSALYLCASSTIPDRGSEKLFFGSGTQLSVL.

The chain joins TRBV9 to TRBJ2-1; 12 bases align to TRBD2. The CDR3 is made up of 15 amino acids. CDR1 and CDR2 (germline): SGDLS, YYNGEE. V shed 3 bases and J 8 bases; nucleotides not matched to a gene: 6. The DNA for the CDR3 is TGTGCCAGCAGCGCAGGACTAGCGGGAATGTATGAGCAGTTCTTC. Translating gives CASSAGLAGMYEQFF.

V is TRBV19 and J is TRBJ1-5; D unresolved. Looked up from germline, CDR1 is LNHDA and CDR2 is SQIVND (reference sequence). CDR3 size: 13 residues. V lost 4 bases to trimming and J lost 7 bases, with 11 bases between them. This CDR3 reads CASSNPPNQPQHF. In DNA form, the CDR3 reads TGTGCCAGTAGTAACCCCCCGAACCAGCCCCAGCATTTT.

This chain joins TRBV6-5 and TRBJ2-5; maybe TRBD1 (6 bases). Trimming pared 6 bases from V and 7 bases from J, leaving 21 bases between. This CDR3 region has 15 residues. Per the germline V gene, CDR1 is MNHEY and CDR2 is SVGAGI. The DNA for the CDR3 is TGTGCCAGCAGGAACGGACAGACCGCTTTAGGGACCCAGTACTTC. This sequence encodes CASRNGQTALGTQYF.

V and J are TRBV11-2 and TRBJ2-3; 8 positions match TRBD1. The V segment lost 6 bases and the J segment 5 bases; nucleotides outside the gene matches: 7. This CDR3 region has 14 residues. The germline V gene encodes CDR1 SGHAT and CDR2 FQNNGV. The CDR3 spells CASSSQGAGDTQYF. As DNA, the CDR3 is TGTGCCAGCAGTTCCCAGGGGGCAGGAGATACGCAGTATTTT.

In this sample, this clone turned up once. This sequence joins TRBV6-1 and TRBJ1-2; D unresolved. V was shortened by 0 bases and J by 3 bases, with 11 bases between the two germline ends. The CDR3 loop spans 15 amino acids. Germline lookup yields CDR1 MNHNS and CDR2 SASEGT. The CDR3 region has the DNA TGTGCCAGCAGTGAAGCGAACTACGGCTACTATGGCTACACCTTC. The encoded protein is CASSEANYGYYGYTF.

The chain links TRBV18 to TRBJ1-1, with 8 bases lining up with TRBD1. This CDR3 region has 13 residues. V gave up 2 bases and J gave up 8 bases; unmatched junction bases: 4. CDR1 KGHSH and CDR2 LQKENI come from the germline V gene. CDR3 bases: TGTGCCAGCTCACCATGGACAGGGATGGAAGCTTTCTTT. Its protein product is CASSPWTGMEAFF.